A single sample is the source of the 30 T cell receptor beta chains below, sequenced in a study of molecular identifiers for immune sequencing clone quantification. TCRdb independently ran MiXCR on the PCR reads; one entry per CDR3 protein. The table records some 680,000 distinct CDR3 sequences, roughly 23% of them present only once. Material: naive CD8+ T cells from blood, with Jurkat cell RNA spiked in. Subset in this sample: FACS-sorted CD8+CD4-CCR7+CD45RA+ naive T cells. The source of these receptors is a human donor in good health. Some libraries in this study had Jurkat cell RNA spiked in.

This clonotype was recorded at least ten times. The rearrangement uses TRBV7-3 and TRBJ1-1; D may be TRBD1 (5 bases). Trimming cost V 0 bases and J 5 bases, with 10 bases left between them. The CDR3 contains 14 residues. Per the germline V gene, CDR1 is SGHTA and CDR2 is FQGTGA. The CDR3 loop is CASSLTSGHTEAFF. As DNA, the CDR3 is TGTGCCAGCAGCTTAACATCTGGACATACTGAAGCTTTCTTT.

V usage is TRBV5-3 and J usage is TRBJ2-7, with a tentative D call TRBD2 (5 bases). TRBV5-3 qualifies as an ORF whose function is uncertain. CDR3 length: 13 amino acids. V dropped 10 bases and J dropped 2 bases, with 16 bases sitting between them. The CDR3: CAGRAWGAYEQYF. As DNA, the CDR3 is TGTGCCGGCCGCGCGTGGGGAGCCTACGAGCAGTACTTC.

This clonotype was recorded many times. The CDR3 sequence is CASQWGAAQETQYF. The DNA of the CDR3 is TGTGCCAGCCAGTGGGGGGCAGCCCAAGAGACCCAGTACTTC. The J gene is TRBJ2-5, the V gene TRBV5-6; D is possibly TRBD1 or TRBD2 (6 bases each). V lost 7 bases and J 1 base, leaving 14 bases between the germline ends. The CDR3 runs 14 residues. Germline V CDR1 and CDR2: SGHDT, YYEEEE.

This clonotype was seen only a few times. The rearrangement uses TRBV29-1 and TRBJ2-1, with D tentatively TRBD1 (5 bases). CDR3 size: 13 residues. V was clipped by 3 bases and J by 6 bases, with 12 bases between them. Per the germline V gene, CDR1 is SQVTM and CDR2 is ANQGSEA. The CDR3 DNA reads TGCAGCGTTGAGGTTGCCCAGGGCAATGAGCAGTTCTTC. It translates to CSVEVAQGNEQFF.

This clonotype was observed at least ten times. The J gene is TRBJ2-7, the V gene TRBV4-1; tentatively, D is TRBD1 (6 bases). CDR1 and CDR2 (germline): MGHRA, YSYEKL. The V and J ends lost 0 bases and 2 bases respectively, with 23 bases between them. The CDR3 runs 19 residues. CDR3 coding DNA: TGCGCCAGCAGCCAAGAATACGCGAGGGTAGTACAGGGTACCTACGAGCAGTACTTC. It encodes CASSQEYARVVQGTYEQYF.

This clonotype turned up a few times. V usage is TRBV12-3 or TRBV12-4 and J usage is TRBJ2-7, with D maybe TRBD2 (5 bases). V was pared by 4 bases and J by 5 bases, with 18 bases between. CDR3 length equals 15 residues. The CDR3 sequence is CASSSVRGSKDEQYF. The CDR3 DNA reads as TGTGCCAGCAGTTCAGTTCGAGGGAGTAAGGACGAGCAGTACTTC.

This chain uses TRBV27 with TRBJ2-7; D remains unclear. This CDR3 contains 13 residues. The germline V gene has CDR1 MNHEY and CDR2 SMNVEV (reference sequence). V lost 0 bases to trimming and J lost 7 bases, with 10 bases between them. CDR3 sequence reads: CASSLSMAREQYF. CDR3 coding DNA: TGTGCCAGCAGTTTATCGATGGCGAGGGAGCAGTACTTC.

The J gene is TRBJ2-1, the V gene TRBV11-2, with D perhaps given as TRBD1 or TRBD2 (5 bases each). V lost 3 bases to trimming and J lost 0 bases, with 12 bases between them. The CDR3 has 16 amino acids. Germline V CDR1 and CDR2: SGHAT, FQNNGV. For the CDR3, the DNA is TGTGCCAGCAGCTTCGGTGGGACCAGCTCCTACAATGAGCAGTTCTTC. It translates to CASSFGGTSSYNEQFF.

This clonotype was picked up one time. CDR3 DNA sequence: TGTGCCAGCAGCTTAGACGCCGGTGCAGGTGGTGGAACAGATACGCAGTATTTT. Protein sequence: CASSLDAGAGGGTDTQYF. V is TRBV11-3 and J is TRBJ2-3; D gene unclear. The CDR3 extends over 18 amino acids. Trimming pared 0 bases from V and 3 bases from J, leaving 19 bases between. CDR1 and CDR2 (germline): SGHNT, YENEEA. The full variable domain, with the rest looked up from reference TRBV11-3 and TRBJ2-3, is EAGVVQSPRYKIIEKKQPVAFWCNPISGHNTLYWYLQNLGQGPELLIRYENEEAVDDSQLPKDRFSAERLKGVDSTLKIQPAELGDSAVYLCASSLDAGAGGGTDTQYFGPGTRLTVL.

The chain employs TRBV19 and TRBJ1-1; D is unclear. Germline CDR1 reads LNHDA; CDR2 reads SQIVND (reference sequence). The CDR3 loop spans 13 amino acids. V was clipped by 0 bases and J by 7 bases, with 9 bases between them. The CDR3 DNA reads TGTGCCAGTAGTATAGATGGACGTGGTGAAGCTTTCTTT. Encoded protein: CASSIDGRGEAFF.

This clonotype occurred a few times. The V and J genes are TRBV11-2 and TRBJ2-5; D is possibly TRBD1 (5 bases). Germline CDR1 and CDR2: SGHAT and FQNNGV. V dropped 3 bases and J dropped 0 bases, with 8 bases sitting between them. This CDR3 is 14 amino acids long. CDR3 DNA: TGTGCCAGCAGCTTCGACAGCTACCAAGAGACCCAGTACTTC. Its protein product is CASSFDSYQETQYF.

This clonotype was counted between two and nine times. This chain links TRBV4-3 with TRBJ1-4; a weak D match, TRBD1 (5 bases). The germline V gene has CDR1 LGHNA and CDR2 YSLEER. The CDR3 is 13 residues long. Trimming stripped 5 bases from V and 7 bases from J, with 11 bases between. CDR3 sequence reads: CASSGGGSEKLFF. As DNA, the CDR3 is TGCGCCAGCAGCGGGGGGGGGAGTGAAAAACTGTTTTTT.

This clonotype has at least ten counts. The chain has TRBV7-2 and TRBJ2-1, with 9 bases lining up with TRBD2. Unmatched junction bases numbered 12, after V lost 5 bases and J lost 7 bases. Per the germline V gene, CDR1 is SGHTA and CDR2 is FQGNSA. The CDR3 contains 16 residues. The CDR3 bases are TGTGCCAGCAGCCACCTCGGCGGGGGGGCCGGGAATGAGCAGTTCTTC. It encodes CASSHLGGGAGNEQFF.

This clonotype was seen a few times. This chain joins TRBV7-9 and TRBJ1-1; the match to TRBD1 covers 9 bases. The length of the CDR3 is 18 residues. Germline V gene data show CDR1 as SEHNR and CDR2 as FQNEAQ (reference sequence). The junction had 15 bases not matched to a gene; V was cut back by 5 bases and J by 2 bases. CDR3 in DNA: TGTGCCAGCAGCCACCGCGTTGGGCGACAGGGGGTAAACACTGAAGCTTTCTTT. Translating it yields CASSHRVGRQGVNTEAFF.

About this clonotype: A much larger clone lies one base from this, so it may be a read error. The genes are TRBV12-3 or TRBV12-4 and TRBJ2-3; 8 nucleotides match TRBD1. The CDR3 extends over 14 amino acids. V was clipped by 11 bases and J by 4 bases; unmatched bases: 11. The CDR3 region has the DNA TGTGCCGGCGCACTGGGACAGGCCCCAGATACGCAGTATTTT. Protein sequence: CAGALGQAPDTQYF.

This clonotype occurred a few times. The J gene is TRBJ2-1, the V gene TRBV20-1, with D perhaps TRBD2 (6 bases). Germline CDR1 is DFQATT and CDR2 is SNEGSKA (reference sequence). Trimming stripped 6 bases from V and 2 bases from J, with 20 bases between. CDR3 length: 16 residues. The CDR3, as DNA: TGCAGTGCCACCCACCCAGGCGGGATGGCCTACAATGAGCAGTTCTTC. Protein: CSATHPGGMAYNEQFF.

A remark on this clonotype: It may be a read error: a sequence one base away is much more abundant. The rearrangement links TRBV7-6 to TRBJ1-6, with D maybe TRBD1 (5 bases). Trimming pared 5 bases from V and 3 bases from J, leaving 11 bases between. Germline assignment: CDR1 SGHVS and CDR2 FNYEAQ. The CDR3 totals 15 residues. CDR3: CASSPRDDYNSPLHF. For the CDR3, the DNA is TGTGCCAGCAGCCCGCGGGACGACTATAATTCACCCCTCCACTTT.

In its sample, this clonotype was seen many times. The chain carries TRBV5-1 and TRBJ2-3; TRBD2 aligns across 11 bases. The CDR3 sequence is 16 residues long. CDR1 and CDR2 from the germline V gene are SGHRS and YFSETQ. The V segment lost 4 bases and the J segment 0 bases; nucleotides outside the gene matches: 4. The CDR3 sequence is CASSKGTSGSTDTQYF. The CDR3 bases are TGCGCCAGCAGCAAGGGGACTAGCGGTAGCACAGATACGCAGTATTTT.

The sample holds many counts of this clonotype. The rearrangement uses TRBV24-1 and TRBJ2-5; D may correspond to TRBD1 or TRBD2 (5 bases each). The V gene lost 4 bases and the J gene lost 2 bases, with 10 bases spanning the gap. The germline V gene has CDR1 KGHDR and CDR2 SFDVKD. CDR3 length equals 14 residues. The CDR3 sequence: CATSDPGRQETQYF. CDR3 DNA: TGTGCCACCAGTGACCCGGGACGTCAAGAGACCCAGTACTTC.

A few counts support this clonotype. The CDR3 is CASSLGGGNSPLHF. CDR3 nucleotides: TGTGCCAGCAGCTTGGGGGGAGGTAATTCACCCCTCCACTTT. The J gene is TRBJ1-6, the V gene TRBV5-8, with no clear D. V gave up 0 bases and J gave up 6 bases, with 7 bases separating them. The CDR3 has 14 amino acids. The germline CDR1 and CDR2 sequences are SGHTS and YDEGEE.

The chain is built from TRBV2 and TRBJ1-5; D not resolved. V was cut by 0 bases and J by 5 bases, with 8 bases left in between. Looked up from germline, CDR1 is SNHLY and CDR2 is FYNNEI. This CDR3 is built from 14 residues. CDR3 nucleotides: TGTGCCAGCAGTGAAGCTCGGGATTATCAGCCCCAGCATTTT. This gives the protein CASSEARDYQPQHF.

This clonotype was seen a few times. This chain connects TRBV25-1 to TRBJ2-7; D possibly corresponds to TRBD1 (5 bases). The length of the CDR3 is 16 residues. The germline V gene has CDR1 MGHDK and CDR2 SYGVNS. V was trimmed by 3 bases and J by 5 bases, leaving 20 bases between them. Here the CDR3 reads CASSDCEVWGGDEQYF. The CDR3 DNA sequence: TGTGCCAGCAGTGATTGCGAGGTGTGGGGCGGCGACGAGCAGTACTTC.

As regards this clonotype: It may be a read error: a sequence one base away is much more abundant. This chain joins TRBV7-9 and TRBJ1-1; no firm D call. The CDR3 sequence is 13 residues long. From germline, CDR1 is SEHNR and CDR2 FQNEAQ (reference sequence). The CDR3 reads CASSYPENAEAFF. As DNA, the CDR3 is TGTGCCAGCAGCTATCCAGAGAACGCTGAAGCTTTCTTT.

This clonotype came up a few times. DNA of the CDR3: TGTGCCAGCAGCCAATTAGCGGGAGGACACACAGATACGCAGTATTTT. This gives the protein CASSQLAGGHTDTQYF. The chain employs TRBV3-1 and TRBJ2-3; 10 bases map to TRBD2. The CDR3 is 16 amino acids. The V and J ends lost 2 bases and 2 bases, in that order; junction bases with no gene match: 4. The germline V gene has CDR1 LGHDT and CDR2 YNNKEL (reference sequence).

In this sample, this clonotype turned up many times. The chain combines TRBV5-1 with TRBJ1-1; 9 bases agree with TRBD1. The trim removed 4 bases at V and 3 bases at J, leaving 7 bases unmatched. The CDR3 is 15 residues long. Germline CDR1 and CDR2: SGHRS and YFSETQ. CDR3 protein: CASSIGTGIDTEAFF. The CDR3 DNA reads TGCGCCAGCAGCATCGGGACAGGGATCGACACTGAAGCTTTCTTT. Based on the CDR3 plus reference TRBV5-1 and TRBJ1-1, the full variable domain is KAGVTQTPRYLIKTRGQQVTLSCSPISGHRSVSWYQQTPGQGLQFLFEYFSETQRNKGNFPGRFSGRQFSNSRSEMNVSTLELGDSALYLCASSIGTGIDTEAFFGQGTRLTVV.

On this clonotype itself: This could be a read error, since a much larger clone is one nucleotide away. This chain links TRBV30 with TRBJ2-1; tentative D call: TRBD1 (6 bases). V was trimmed by 5 bases and J by 3 bases, leaving 14 bases between them. The CDR3 is made up of 14 amino acids. The germline CDR1 and CDR2 sequences are GTSNPN and SVGIG (reference sequence). CDR3 region: CAWCTGSNYNEQFF. The CDR3 region has the DNA TGTGCCTGGTGTACAGGGTCCAACTACAATGAGCAGTTCTTC.

This clonotype showed up many times. This chain links TRBV4-1 with TRBJ2-3; 13 nucleotides match TRBD2. This CDR3 has 17 amino acids. Germline V gene data show CDR1 as MGHRA and CDR2 as YSYEKL. The V and J ends lost 1 base and 4 bases, in that order; junction bases with no gene match: 5. This CDR3 reads CASSQGLAGGGADTQYF. The DNA of the CDR3 is TGCGCCAGCAGCCAAGGACTAGCGGGGGGTGGCGCAGATACGCAGTATTTT.

The chain combines TRBV5-4 with TRBJ2-2; D uncertain. The CDR3 length is 14 residues. The V end was cut by 0 bases, the J end by 6 bases, with 9 bases between. From germline, CDR1 is SGHNT and CDR2 YYREEE (reference sequence). The CDR3 loop is CASSLVLEPGELFF. CDR3 in DNA: TGTGCCAGCAGCTTGGTATTAGAACCCGGGGAGCTGTTTTTT.

The chain joins TRBV7-9 to TRBJ2-5; the D gene is possibly TRBD1 (7 bases). Trimming removed 5 bases from V and 1 base from J, with 17 bases in between. The CDR3 totals 16 residues. CDR1 and CDR2 from the germline V gene are SEHNR and FQNEAQ (reference sequence). The CDR3, as DNA: TGTGCCAGCAGCCTCACTGGGCAGGGGGGCCAAGAGACCCAGTACTTC. Translating gives CASSLTGQGGQETQYF.

Concerning this clonotype: A much bigger clone sits one base away, suggesting this may be a read error. J is TRBJ2-1 and V is TRBV10-3; D is ambiguous. The J call could be wrong; TRBJ2-7 is a better fit for the DNA end. Per germline, CDR1 ENHRY and CDR2 SYGVKD. This CDR3 is 13 amino acids long. CDR3 sequence (DNA): TGTGCCATCAGTGTTCTCCCCTGGAATGAGCAGTACTTC. Protein: CAISVLPWNEQYF.